The text below deals with one TCR beta chain. The antigen this receptor binds is unknown. No much larger clone is present one base from it, and per-base qualities are unavailable. The data originate from a study of OX40 agonist ivuxolimab in advanced cancers. For the wider study: Ivuxolimab was a fully human IgG2 agonistic monoclonal antibody targeting the costimulatory receptor OX40 (CD134). Intravenous ivuxolimab was administered to patients every 2 weeks at six dose levels: 0.01, 0.1, 0.3, 1.5, 3 and 10 mg/kg. Peripheral TCRbeta sequencing aimed to test whether ivuxolimab altered TCR sequence diversity and caused clonal T-cell expansion. Partial responses occurred in three dose-escalation patients: two with cutaneous melanoma and one with hepatocellular carcinoma. Prior anti-PD-1, anti-PD-L1 or anti-CTLA-4 therapy was permitted, and 30% to 45% of dose-escalation patients had received checkpoint inhibitors. In the dose-escalation cohort, roughly 82% of patients were male, and the mean age was 60 years with a range of about 20 to 79. Among the 52 dose-escalation patients, about 20 had hepatocellular carcinoma, 15 melanoma, 9 renal cell carcinoma and 9 head and neck cancer. The monotherapy dose-escalation portion (N ≈ 57 patients) of the phase I ivuxolimab trial is reported in the paper.

To sequence the TCRbeta CDR3 region, genomic DNA was isolated from the sorted cells. The immunoSEQ Assay was used for sequencing of TCRbeta CDR3 regions. Not all clones reach the TCRdb copy of this immuneACCESS table, which keeps in-frame sequences only. Checked studies attribute under half of the gap to unresolved V genes and leave the rest unexplained. This sample gives tens of thousands of clones in total; about 83% of them show up just once. The ten most abundant clones make up more than 2.5% of the sample. Overall study outcomes, separate from this receptor: Clonal expansion of both CD4+ and CD8+ blood T cells was observed from baseline to week 6 at doses 0.1 to 3.0 mg/kg. On average, CD8+ T cells showed more expanded clones than CD4+ T cells after ivuxolimab. The antigen specificity of the clonally expanded peripheral T cells was not determined. Low levels of normalized T-cell clonal expansion were also seen in some patients who did not respond. Partial responders in the 0.1-3.0 mg/kg groups had among the lowest normalized peripheral clonal expansion, especially among CD8+ T cells.

Patients with autoimmune disease history or receiving systemic immunosuppression were excluded from the trial. Peripheral blood for TCR sequencing was collected from all dose cohorts at baseline, on cycle 4 day 1, and on cycle 7 day 1. The samples were taken from a phase I, first-in-human, multicenter, open-label dose-escalation trial of ivuxolimab. Adults with locally advanced or metastatic melanoma, renal cell carcinoma, hepatocellular carcinoma or head and neck squamous cell carcinoma were enrolled in the trial. Before TCR sequencing, CD4+ T cells and CD8+ T cells from peripheral blood were sorted into separate populations. This clonotype originated in an adult with an advanced solid tumor such as melanoma, head and neck, liver or kidney cancer. This specimen was CD4+ or CD8+ T cells sorted from blood, taken in a trial of the OX40 agonist ivuxolimab.

The DNA is as follows: TGTGCCAGCAGCTCGGGGACAGTGGTCCACGAGCAGTACTTC. The resulting protein is CASSSGTVVHEQYF. This chain is built from TRBV11-1 and TRBJ2-7, and 7 junction bases match TRBD1. The CDR3, cysteine through phenylalanine, is 14 amino acids long. The retained sequence is limited to the CDR3, 42 bases, with the frame set at the first base. The germline V gene (reference sequence) yields SGHAT for CDR1 and FQDESV for CDR2. V ends up 4 bases short and J 5 bases short, with an unmatched junction base count of 8.